The 2 T cell receptor beta chains given below trace back to one sample, sequenced in a study of T cell repertoires in cytomegalovirus infection. TCRdb re-analysed the reads in MiXCR, keeping a single row per CDR3 protein. The profile covers 550,000 to 850,000 distinct CDR3 sequences, with about 30% appearing a single time and about 20% taken by the ten largest. Their target antigens are unknown. The material sequenced was cultured PBMCs, taken from culture after CMV antigen stimulation. The receptors were sampled from a human donor in good health (CMV status not recorded). Some clones in this sample may be carry-over from other donors' samples.

This chain links TRBV7-6 with TRBJ1-4, with D possibly TRBD1 on 6 matching bases. The CDR3 spans 14 residues. V shed 5 bases and J shed 8 bases, with 15 bases lying between them. CDR1 and CDR2 from the germline V gene are SGHVS and FNYEAQ. As DNA, the CDR3 is TGTGCCAGCAGCCCAAGGGGGGCCGGGGAAAAACTGTTTTTT. Its protein product is CASSPRGAGEKLFF.

J is TRBJ2-1 and V is TRBV20-1, with TRBD2 matching over 7 bases. The CDR3 extends over 15 amino acids. Germline V gene sequence: CDR1 DFQATT, CDR2 SNEGSKA (reference sequence). V gave up 4 bases and J gave up 4 bases; unmatched junction bases: 10. The CDR3 bases are TGCAGTGCTACCCCCCAGCGGGGTCAATACAATGAGCAGTTCTTC. Translation: CSATPQRGQYNEQFF.